The 7 T cell receptor beta chains below were found in one sample sequenced in a study of cytomegalovirus exposure and HLA in healthy donors. PCR primers comprised 60 Vbeta and 13 Jbeta primers. Sequencing was performed with immunoSEQ multiplex PCR; in TCRdb, only in-frame clones are kept and a portion is missing. The sample records some 200,000 clones, around 80% being singletons. The sample comprised PBMCs. These receptors originate from a woman between 50 and 59 years old in good health and CMV-seronegative.

As regards this clone: Relative to the germline gene, one junction end is altered; a read error may explain this. The chain carries TRBV25-1 and TRBJ2-2; D is possibly TRBD1 (5 bases). CDR1 MGHDK and CDR2 SYGVNS come from the germline V gene. The CDR3 runs 15 residues. This CDR3 reads CASKAAGWSTGELFF. The CDR3 bases are TGTGCAAGCAAGGCGGCAGGGTGGTCCACCGGGGAGCTGTTTTTT.

This clone was seen a single time. J is TRBJ2-7 and V is TRBV28; D may be TRBD1 (6 bases). CDR3 length equals 14 residues. The germline V gene encodes CDR1 MDHEN and CDR2 SYDVKM. Trimming took 7 bases from V and 4 from J, leaving 17 bases between them. The chain's CDR3 is CASTSQGFRYEQYF. CDR3 coding DNA: TGTGCCAGCACCAGCCAGGGGTTTAGGTACGAGCAGTACTTC.

This chain connects TRBV19 to TRBJ2-3; D is unresolved. Trimming cost V 7 bases and J 0 bases, with 11 bases left between them. The V gene's germline CDR1 is LNHDA and CDR2 SQIVND (reference sequence). The CDR3 contains 14 residues. The CDR3 DNA follows: TGTGCCAGTAATCGGTATCCTAGCACAGATACGCAGTATTTT. The encoded protein is CASNRYPSTDTQYF.

This clone was counted a single time. V usage is TRBV28 and J usage is TRBJ1-2; 7 positions match TRBD1. The germline V gene has CDR1 MDHEN and CDR2 SYDVKM. The CDR3 consists of 15 residues. Trimming at V came to 2 bases and at J to 5 bases, leaving 8 bases not matched to a gene. The CDR3 coding sequence is TGTGCCAGCAGTTTACCTATGGGACAGAATTATGGCTACACCTTC. Amino acids: CASSLPMGQNYGYTF.

This clone came up once. The chain joins TRBV2 to TRBJ2-5, with D possibly TRBD1 on 5 matching bases. The V gene lost 4 bases and the J gene lost 5 bases, with 8 bases spanning the gap. Germline CDR1 SNHLY, CDR2 FYNNEI. The CDR3 extends over 12 amino acids. The CDR3 protein is CASSGAGETQYF. In nucleotides, the CDR3 is TGTGCCAGCAGTGGGGCAGGGGAGACCCAGTACTTC.

This rearrangement joins TRBV6-5 to TRBJ1-5; tentatively, D is TRBD1 (6 bases). Trimming stripped 5 bases from V and 5 bases from J, with 16 bases between. Per the germline V gene, CDR1 is MNHEY and CDR2 is SVGAGI. This CDR3 has 15 residues. Written as DNA, the CDR3 is TGTGCCAGCAGTCAAACCGGCAGGGGCGATCAGCCCCAGCATTTT. It is translated as CASSQTGRGDQPQHF.

The chain couples TRBV15 to TRBJ2-3; D might be TRBD2 (6 bases). The CDR3 sequence is 16 residues long. With 5 bases removed from V and 0 bases from J, the gap between germline ends came to 15 bases. The germline V gene encodes CDR1 LNHNV and CDR2 YYDKDF (reference sequence). The CDR3: CATSGPHGGSTDTQYF. Here the CDR3 DNA reads TGTGCCACCAGCGGTCCCCACGGGGGAAGCACAGATACGCAGTATTTT.